This T cell receptor (beta chain) was identified in a study of T cells in Graves' hyperthyroidism and ophthalmopathy. Study-wide findings and caveats: Most clonotypes that expanded in the thyroid above 0.001 also showed up in blood. Ophthalmopathy was told apart from stable hyperthyroidism by a 13 V-J model.

The sample holds one count of this clonotype. Its antigen is undetermined. Trimming cost V 1 base and J 8 bases, with 15 bases left between them. The CDR3 extends over 14 amino acids. Germline CDR1 and CDR2: SQVTM and ANQGSEA. Using RNA transcripts as the source, TCR beta CDR3 regions were amplified. First-round RT-PCR of the TCR CDR3 relied on the HTBI primer set. TCRdb reprocessed the multiplex PCR reads via MiXCR and lists one record per CDR3 protein. Of around 700,000 distinct CDR3 sequences in the sample, around 19% were seen once. Recently diagnosed hyperthyroidism of less than 2 months' duration affected patients aged 18 to 65. Diagnoses rested on clinical symptoms, serum thyroxine and TRAb, thyroid ultrasound and orbital computed tomography.

The TCR was taken from a woman aged 50 to 65 with Graves' hyperthyroidism that later progressed to Graves' ophthalmopathy. The sequenced material came from blood. The chain is built from TRBV29-1 and TRBJ2-1; tentative D call: TRBD1 (6 bases). CDR3 protein: CSVEGVRGSDEQFF. The CDR3 DNA sequence: TGCAGCGTTGAAGGAGTCAGGGGATCGGATGAGCAGTTCTTC.